One and the same sample provided the 29 T cell receptor beta chains below, sequenced in a study of cytomegalovirus exposure and HLA in healthy donors. The PCR had 60 Vbeta and 13 Jbeta primers. Here immunoSEQ multiplex PCR was the method, and the copy in TCRdb shows in-frame clones only, minus some. This repertoire shows about 100,000 clones, roughly three quarters found once; its top ten account for under 0.8%. Material for sequencing was PBMCs. The receptors come from a woman aged 60-70 years in good health and CMV-seronegative.

The chain joins TRBV7-2 to TRBJ2-7; 8 positions agree with TRBD2. CDR3 size: 15 residues. V lost 5 bases and J lost 3; bases outside the gene matches: 9. CDR1 and CDR2 from the germline V gene are SGHTA and FQGNSA. CDR3 DNA: TGTGCCAGCAGCAACCACGGGGGGGAACTCTACGAGCAGTACTTC. Amino acid sequence: CASSNHGGELYEQYF.

Comment on this clone: One end of the junction varies from germline; a read error may be responsible. CDR3 bases: TGTGCCAGCAGCTTGCAGCCAGGGGAGACCCACTTC. Translated, it gives CASSLQPGETHF. The chain combines TRBV5-6 with TRBJ2-7; tentatively, D is TRBD1 (6 bases). Germline CDR1 is SGHDT and CDR2 is YYEEEE. This CDR3 is 12 amino acids long.

This chain links TRBV5-1 with TRBJ1-6, with 12 bases aligning to TRBD1. V was pared by 3 bases and J by 8 bases, with 6 bases of the junction left unmatched. This CDR3 comprises 16 residues. Germline V gene sequence: CDR1 SGHRS, CDR2 YFSETQ. Written as DNA, the CDR3 is TGCGCCAGCAGCTCCGGGGGACAGGGGGCTGATTCACCCCTCCACTTT. Translated, it gives CASSSGGQGADSPLHF.

The chain joins TRBV30 to TRBJ2-7, with TRBD2 matching 10 bases. The length of the CDR3 is 17 residues. Germline values: CDR1 GTSNPN, CDR2 SVGIG (reference sequence). V dropped 2 bases and J dropped 3; count of bases not matched to a gene: 13. This chain's CDR3 is CAWSSTRTSGVIYEQYF. The CDR3 DNA sequence: TGTGCCTGGAGTTCAACCAGGACTAGCGGAGTTATCTACGAGCAGTACTTC.

This clone was seen more than once but under ten times. The chain links TRBV6-5 to TRBJ1-2, with 7 bases aligning to TRBD1. Trimming cost V 6 bases and J 4 bases; bases outside gene matches: 5. CDR1 is MNHEY and CDR2 is SVGAGI in the germline V gene. CDR3 length: 13 amino acids. The CDR3 is CASRDGTVYGYTF. In nucleotides, the CDR3 is TGTGCCAGCAGAGATGGGACAGTCTATGGCTACACCTTC.

DNA of the CDR3: TGCGCCAGCAGCGAGGGAGACTCCTACAATGAGCAGTTCTTC. Translation: CASSEGDSYNEQFF. The chain carries TRBV5-1 and TRBJ2-1; possibly TRBD2 for D (5 bases). This CDR3 comprises 14 residues. V lost 4 bases and J 0 bases, leaving 8 bases between the germline ends. The germline V gene has CDR1 SGHRS and CDR2 YFSETQ.

This clone was seen a few times. The V gene is TRBV6-5, the J gene TRBJ1-3; D is ambiguous. The CDR3 contains 16 residues. The V and J ends lost 0 bases and 0 bases respectively, with 9 bases between them. Germline CDR1 and CDR2: MNHEY and SVGAGI. CDR3 nucleotide sequence: TGTGCCAGCAGTTACTCCACCGCCAGCTCTGGAAACACCATATATTTT. It is translated as CASSYSTASSGNTIYF.

This clone was seen only once. The chain is built from TRBV5-1 and TRBJ2-3; maybe TRBD2 (5 bases). The CDR3 runs 17 residues. CDR1 and CDR2 (germline): SGHRS, YFSETQ. V was shortened by 3 bases and J by 2 bases, with 19 bases between the two germline ends. The CDR3: CASSSPRGSGDTDTQYF. DNA for the CDR3: TGCGCCAGCAGCTCCCCCCGGGGAAGCGGAGACACAGATACGCAGTATTTT. Complete variable domain (other parts from reference TRBV5-1 and TRBJ2-3): KAGVTQTPRYLIKTRGQQVTLSCSPISGHRSVSWYQQTPGQGLQFLFEYFSETQRNKGNFPGRFSGRQFSNSRSEMNVSTLELGDSALYLCASSSPRGSGDTDTQYFGPGTRLTVL.

The CDR3 DNA reads TGTGCCAGCAGCTTGGCCAGGGGCAGCGACTTCGGTGGCTACACCTTC. It encodes CASSLARGSDFGGYTF. V usage is TRBV5-4 and J usage is TRBJ1-2, with a possible D match to TRBD1 (6 bases). V was cut by 0 bases and J by 7 bases, with 19 bases left in between. Germline values: CDR1 SGHNT, CDR2 YYREEE (reference sequence). CDR3 length: 16 residues.

The chain is built from TRBV4-1 and TRBJ1-4; 7 nucleotides align to TRBD1. CDR1 is MGHRA and CDR2 is YSYEKL in the germline V gene. V lost 5 bases, J lost 2 bases, and 5 bases stayed unmatched. The CDR3 is 15 residues long. The CDR3 DNA follows: TGCGCCAGCAGCAATCCGGGACAGACTAATGAAAAACTGTTTTTT. This translates into CASSNPGQTNEKLFF.

The chain recombines TRBV5-1 with TRBJ1-2, with TRBD1 matching over 8 bases. CDR1 and CDR2 from the germline V gene are SGHRS and YFSETQ. The CDR3 runs to 12 residues. The ends lost 10 bases at V and 4 bases at J; junction bases unmatched: 6. Written as DNA, the CDR3 is TGCGCCTCCCGGGACAGGACCTATGGCTACACCTTC. This translates into CASRDRTYGYTF.

This sequence joins TRBV25-1 and TRBJ1-1; TRBD1 aligns across 7 bases. J lost 1 base, V lost 6 bases, and 5 bases had no gene match. Germline lookup yields CDR1 MGHDK and CDR2 SYGVNS. The CDR3 runs to 14 residues. Here the CDR3 reads CASRRTGENTEAFF. Written as DNA, the CDR3 is TGTGCCAGCAGAAGGACAGGCGAGAACACTGAAGCTTTCTTT.

The chain employs TRBV20-1 and TRBJ1-2, with D unclear. The germline gives CDR1 DFQATT, CDR2 SNEGSKA (reference sequence). Trimming shortened V by 6 bases and J by 7 bases, and 12 bases separated the two germline ends. The CDR3 contains 11 residues. CDR3 DNA: TGCAGTGCGCCCCGGAACAGTGGCTACACCTTC. Protein: CSAPRNSGYTF.

The chain employs TRBV6-4 and TRBJ1-1, with D uncertain. V dropped 2 bases and J dropped 6 bases, with 13 bases sitting between them. Germline assignment: CDR1 MRHNA and CDR2 SNTAGT. The CDR3 totals 14 residues. CDR3 in DNA: TGTGCCAGCAGTGACAGACCCGGCGGTGCTGAAGCTTTCTTT. This encodes CASSDRPGGAEAFF.

With regard to this clone: The junction and the germline gene differ at one end; a read error may be behind it. The chain recombines TRBV7-9 with TRBJ1-5; unclear D gene. The CDR3 spans 12 residues. Germline V lookup: CDR1 SEHNR, CDR2 FQNEAQ (reference sequence). CDR3 region: CSSGRFNQPQHF. The CDR3 bases are TGTTCCAGCGGGAGGTTCAATCAGCCCCAGCATTTT.

The chain recombines TRBV5-1 with TRBJ1-1, with a weak D call TRBD1 (6 bases). V was cut by 2 bases and J by 0 bases, with 17 bases left in between. Germline CDR1 and CDR2: SGHRS and YFSETQ. CDR3 length equals 17 residues. CDR3 nucleotides: TGCGCCAGCAGCTTCCTGACAGGCTCCGAGATGAACACTGAAGCTTTCTTT. Its protein is CASSFLTGSEMNTEAFF.

The rearrangement joins TRBV29-1 to TRBJ2-2; D gene ambiguous. There are 12 residues in the CDR3. Trimming cost V 6 bases and J 3 bases, with 8 bases left between them. The germline gives CDR1 SQVTM, CDR2 ANQGSEA. CDR3: CSVNRDTGELFF. In DNA form, the CDR3 reads TGCAGCGTGAATAGAGACACCGGGGAGCTGTTTTTT.

The chain has TRBV10-3 and TRBJ2-3, with D unresolved. The CDR3 is 14 residues long. The germline gives CDR1 ENHRY, CDR2 SYGVKD. Trimming took 3 bases from V and 2 from J, leaving 9 bases between them. The CDR3 loop reads CAISDPTATDTQYF. The CDR3 DNA reads TGTGCCATCAGTGACCCTACCGCCACAGATACGCAGTATTTT.

The chain links TRBV10-3 to TRBJ2-6; D is unclear. Trimming took off 3 bases at V and 2 bases at J, with 8 bases between the two ends. From germline, CDR1 is ENHRY and CDR2 SYGVKD. The CDR3 extends over 15 amino acids. CDR3 nucleotide sequence: TGTGCCATCAGTGATGTATTAACTGGGGCCAACGTCCTGACTTTC. Protein product: CAISDVLTGANVLTF.

In this sample, this clone turned up once. The chain has TRBV18 and TRBJ1-2, with D uncertain. CDR1 KGHSH and CDR2 LQKENI come from the germline V gene. Trimming shortened V by 1 base and J by 4 bases, and 10 bases separated the two germline ends. The CDR3 spans 14 residues. In DNA, the CDR3 is TGTGCCAGCTCACCACAGGAGGGATTCTATGGCTACACCTTC. Encoded protein: CASSPQEGFYGYTF.

CDR3 sequence: CASRWGGTYEQYF. The DNA for the CDR3 is TGTGCCAGCCGTTGGGGCGGTACCTACGAGCAGTACTTC. The rearrangement joins TRBV27 to TRBJ2-7; a possible D gene is TRBD1 (5 bases). The V end was cut by 8 bases, the J end by 2 bases, with 13 bases between. Germline CDR1 MNHEY, CDR2 SMNVEV (reference sequence). The CDR3 consists of 13 residues.

V is TRBV7-9 and J is TRBJ2-7; tentatively, D is TRBD1 (5 bases). Trimming pared 5 bases from V and 4 bases from J, leaving 15 bases between. This CDR3 spans 14 amino acids. Germline V gene data show CDR1 as SEHNR and CDR2 as FQNEAQ (reference sequence). Here the CDR3 reads CASSHPGRAYEQYF. CDR3 sequence (DNA): TGTGCCAGCAGCCACCCGGGCAGGGCGTACGAGCAGTACTTC.

V and J are TRBV7-2 and TRBJ2-5, with D uncertain. The CDR3 has 15 residues. Germline-derived CDR1 and CDR2 are SGHTA and FQGNSA. With 2 bases removed from V and 2 bases from J, the gap between germline ends came to 12 bases. In DNA form, the CDR3 reads TGTGCCAGCAGCTTACTAGGAGCCGATCAAGAGACCCAGTACTTC. It yields the protein CASSLLGADQETQYF.

With respect to this clone: A junction end diverges from the germline sequence, so it may reflect a read error. The chain links TRBV7-9 to TRBJ1-1, with D uncertain. Per the germline V gene, CDR1 is SEHNR and CDR2 is FQNEAQ (reference sequence). The CDR3 covers 13 residues. The CDR3 DNA follows: TGTTCCAGCAGCCTTACCTTGGGAGCTGAAGCTTTCTTT. It codes for CSSSLTLGAEAFF.

In this sample, this clone turned up a few times. V is TRBV6-5 and J is TRBJ1-1, with unresolved D. Trimming took off 2 bases at V and 3 bases at J, with 4 bases between the two ends. CDR1 and CDR2 from the germline V gene are MNHEY and SVGAGI. The CDR3 consists of 12 residues. CDR3 coding DNA: TGTGCCAGCAGTTACGCGGACACTGAAGCTTTCTTT. This gives the protein CASSYADTEAFF.

The chain is built from TRBV6-1 and TRBJ2-3; D is uncertain. The CDR3 is made up of 13 amino acids. V gave up 0 bases and J gave up 7 bases, with 8 bases separating them. Germline-derived CDR1 and CDR2 are MNHNS and SASEGT. CDR3 in amino acids: CASSEATGYTQYF. The CDR3 DNA reads as TGTGCCAGCAGTGAAGCCACCGGGTATACGCAGTATTTT.

This clone was seen only a few times. This sequence joins TRBV28 and TRBJ2-5; a weak D match, TRBD2 (5 bases). Germline V gives CDR1 MDHEN, CDR2 SYDVKM. V gave up 3 bases and J gave up 8 bases, with 19 bases separating them. This CDR3 region has 15 residues. The CDR3 is CASSLPRGSALTQYF. CDR3 nucleotide sequence: TGTGCCAGCAGTTTGCCCCGGGGTAGCGCCCTAACCCAGTACTTC.

The gene calls are TRBV6-5 and TRBJ2-5, with D maybe TRBD1 (6 bases). Germline CDR1 is MNHEY and CDR2 is SVGAGI. The V and J ends lost 6 bases and 5 bases respectively, with 13 bases between them. The CDR3 is 13 residues long. The DNA of the CDR3 is TGTGCCAGCAGGCACAGGGCAGTGGAGACCCAGTACTTC. It encodes CASRHRAVETQYF.

The chain combines TRBV7-9 with TRBJ1-2, with D maybe TRBD1 (5 bases). This CDR3 is 13 amino acids long. The V end lost 5 bases, the J end lost 4 bases, and 11 bases lay between the germline ends. Germline-derived CDR1 and CDR2 are SEHNR and FQNEAQ (reference sequence). The CDR3 sequence is CASSQRGSYGYTF. CDR3 DNA sequence: TGTGCCAGCAGCCAGCGGGGGTCCTATGGCTACACCTTC.